This T cell receptor (beta chain) was recorded in a study of blood T cell repertoires in COVID-19. Study-wide context: COVID-19 samples from acute and convalescent phases originated in the United States, Italy and Spain. Nucleic acid was either cDNA or gDNA, and it came from T cells, B-cell-depleted T cells, or PBMCs.

Study processing details: Reference gene primer amplification yielded estimated nucleated cell counts. TCRdb's table, derived via immunoSEQ multiplex PCR, lists solely in-frame clones and lacks some. V, J and clone size are those of that table, while D and trimming were read from the DNA. The sample consists of under 300,000 clones, around 90% of them appearing once. CDR1 and CDR2 from the germline V gene are KGHSH and LQKENI. This CDR3 spans 14 amino acids. J gave up 2 bases and V 8 bases, and 8 bases lay outside the gene matches. The chain couples TRBV18 to TRBJ2-7; 8 nucleotides line up with TRBD2. This receptor was obtained from a woman in her twenties or thirties with acute or convalescent COVID-19. Material for sequencing was peripheral blood. The CDR3 is CASQPALAAYEQYF. DNA for the CDR3: TGTGCCAGCCAACCAGCACTAGCGGCCTACGAGCAGTACTTC.